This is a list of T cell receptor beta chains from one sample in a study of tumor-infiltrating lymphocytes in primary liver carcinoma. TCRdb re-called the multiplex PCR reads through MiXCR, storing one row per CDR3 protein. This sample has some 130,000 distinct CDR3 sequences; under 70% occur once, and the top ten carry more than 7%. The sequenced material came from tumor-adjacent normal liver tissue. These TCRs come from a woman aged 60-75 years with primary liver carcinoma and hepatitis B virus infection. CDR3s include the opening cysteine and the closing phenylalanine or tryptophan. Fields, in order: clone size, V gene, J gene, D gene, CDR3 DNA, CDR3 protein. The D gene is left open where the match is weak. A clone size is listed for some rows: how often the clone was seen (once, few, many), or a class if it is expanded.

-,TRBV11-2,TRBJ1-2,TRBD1,TGTGCCAGCAGCCTAGAGACAGGGAGCGTAGGCTACACCTTC,CASSLETGSVGYTF
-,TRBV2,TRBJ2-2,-,TGTGCCAGCAGAACAGAGAACACCGGGAAGCTGGTTTTT,CASRTENTGKLVF
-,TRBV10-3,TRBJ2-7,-,TGTGCCATCAATGAGTCGATCCTCTGGGGTTCCTACGAGCAGTACTTC,CAINESILWGSYEQYF
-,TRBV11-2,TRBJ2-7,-,TGTGCCAGCAGCTCATTGACGGGAATGATCAACGAGCAGTACTTC,CASSSLTGMINEQYF
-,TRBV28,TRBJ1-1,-,TGTGACAGCCTTTCGGTACAGCTGAACACTGAAGCTTTCTTT,CDSLSVQLNTEAFF
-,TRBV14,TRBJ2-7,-,TGTGCCAGCAGCCAAAACGCAAAGCGGGCCCTCTACGAGCAGTACTTC,CASSQNAKRALYEQYF
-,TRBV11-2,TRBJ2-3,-,TGTGCCAGCACCCCCTGGGCTGATAGGCAGTATTTT,CASTPWADRQYF
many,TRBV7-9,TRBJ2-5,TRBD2,TGTGCCAGCAGCTCCCCCCCTAGCGGGAACCAAGAGACCCAGTACTTC,CASSSPPSGNQETQYF
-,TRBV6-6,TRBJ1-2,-,TGTGCCAGCAGTTACTCGCTGGGTATCAACGGCTACACCTTC,CASSYSLGINGYTF
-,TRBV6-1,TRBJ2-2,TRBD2,TGTGCCAGCAGTGAAACGAGGACTAGCGGGGGGGCCCTCGCTCTGGGGACCGGGGAGCTGTTTTTT,CASSETRTSGGALALGTGELFF
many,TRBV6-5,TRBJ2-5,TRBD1,TGTGCCAGCAGTTACTCGAACAGGGGGGAGACCCAGTACTTC,CASSYSNRGETQYF
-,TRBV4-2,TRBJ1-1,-,TGTGCCATCAGCCAATTTGTGTACACTGAAGCTTTCTTT,CAISQFVYTEAFF
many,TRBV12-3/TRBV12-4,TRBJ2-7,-,TGTGCCAGCACCCCGGGACCGCCTGGCGAGCAGTACTTC,CASTPGPPGEQYF
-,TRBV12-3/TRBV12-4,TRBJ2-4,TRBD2,TGTTCCAGCAGAAGAGCGGGAGAGTCGGCCAAGAACATTCAGTACTTC,CSSRRAGESAKNIQYF
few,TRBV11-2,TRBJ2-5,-,TGTGTCAGCAGCCCGTACCACCACATGAAGCAAGAGACCCAGTACTTC,CVSSPYHHMKQETQYF
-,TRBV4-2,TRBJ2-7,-,TGTGCCAGCAGCCAAGGGGCCAGTCACGCGGGGGACAAGCAGTACTTC,CASSQGASHAGDKQYF
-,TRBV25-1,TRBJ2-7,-,TGTGCCAGCAGTGAATTTCTTACATCTTACGAGCAGTACTTC,CASSEFLTSYEQYF
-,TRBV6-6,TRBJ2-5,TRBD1,TGTGTCAGCAGTCCAGGGACAGGGAGAGTTAATGAGACCCAGTACTTC,CVSSPGTGRVNETQYF
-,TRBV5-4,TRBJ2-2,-,TGTGCCAGCGGCTTGTATGCCGGGGAGCCGTTTTTT,CASGLYAGEPFF
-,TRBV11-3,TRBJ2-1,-,TGTGTCAGCAGCTTAGGATCTAGCGAGAAGCTTGAGCAGTTCTTC,CVSSLGSSEKLEQFF
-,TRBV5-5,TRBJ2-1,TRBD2,TGTGCCAGCAGCTTGGCTGGGACTAGCGTGACGGGGAGCTCCTACAATGAGCAGTTCTTC,CASSLAGTSVTGSSYNEQFF
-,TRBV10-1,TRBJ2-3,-,TGCGCCAGCAGTGAGGCAGGGGCGGGAGATACGCGGTATTTT,CASSEAGAGDTRYF
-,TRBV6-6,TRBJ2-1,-,TGTGCCAACAGTTCCGGGACTTGCCACTACAATGAGCAGTTCTTC,CANSSGTCHYNEQFF
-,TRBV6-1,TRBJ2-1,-,TGTGCCGGCAGGGATCAGGGTAGTAGCTCCTACAATGAGCAGTTCTTC,CAGRDQGSSSYNEQFF
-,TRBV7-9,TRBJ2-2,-,TGTGCCAGCGCCCCACCCCACGGGAGCTCGAACACCGGGGAGCTGTTTTTT,CASAPPHGSSNTGELFF
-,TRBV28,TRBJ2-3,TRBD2,TGTGCCAGCAATTTGGGACTAGCGGGAGGAACTGATACGCAGTATTTT,CASNLGLAGGTDTQYF
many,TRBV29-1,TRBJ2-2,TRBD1,TGCAGCGCCACCGGGACAGCGAACACCGGGGAGCTGTTTTTT,CSATGTANTGELFF
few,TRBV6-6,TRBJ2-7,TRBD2,TGTGCCAGCAGTTACTCGACCCGGACTAGTGGTGAGCAGTACTTC,CASSYSTRTSGEQYF
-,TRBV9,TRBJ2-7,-,TGTGCCAGCAGCCCTTCTGGGGCATACTACGAGCAGTACTTC,CASSPSGAYYEQYF
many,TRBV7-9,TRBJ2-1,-,TGTGCCAGCAGACTCCCACACCGCGATGAGCAGTTCTTC,CASRLPHRDEQFF
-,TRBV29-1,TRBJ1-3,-,TGCAGCGTTGGATCGATAATCTCTGGAAACACCATATATTTT,CSVGSIISGNTIYF
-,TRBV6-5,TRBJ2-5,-,TGTGCCAGTAGTTACAGGGTCCAGGGGGAGACCCAGTACTTC,CASSYRVQGETQYF
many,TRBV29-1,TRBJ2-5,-,TGCAGCGTTGAATCCGCGGCGGGTAGATCGGAGACCCAGTACTTC,CSVESAAGRSETQYF
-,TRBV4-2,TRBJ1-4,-,TGTGCCAGCAGTCAAGATATTGTATTCAACAAAGGGAATGAAAAACTGTTTTTT,CASSQDIVFNKGNEKLFF
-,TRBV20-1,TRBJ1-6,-,TGCAGTACTAGTCGGGATTCACCCCTCCACTTT,CSTSRDSPLHF
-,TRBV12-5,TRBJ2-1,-,TGTGTTAATGGTTTTAGGGTGAATGAGCAGTTCTTC,CVNGFRVNEQFF
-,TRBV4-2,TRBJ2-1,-,TGTGCCAGCAGCCAAGGCCCCTCTGGTAAGGGTAATAATGAGCAGTTCTTC,CASSQGPSGKGNNEQFF